The clone carrying this TCR beta chain was seen a handful of times. The sample originates from a study of technical replicates of blood from several donors. Here immunoSEQ multiplex PCR was the method, and the copy in TCRdb shows in-frame clones only, minus some. The sample includes about 89,000 clones, approximately 96% of them seen just once. The source material was T cells isolated from PBMCs. This clonotype originated in a human donor in good health.

CDR3 DNA: TGTGCCAGCAGTGAAAGGACTAACACTGAAGCTTTCTTT. Protein sequence: CASSERTNTEAFF. The V call is TRBV6-1, the J call TRBJ1-1; D is ambiguous. Germline V gene lookup returns CDR1 MNHNS and CDR2 SASEGT. V dropped 2 bases and J dropped 2 bases, with 6 bases sitting between them. CDR3 length equals 13 residues.